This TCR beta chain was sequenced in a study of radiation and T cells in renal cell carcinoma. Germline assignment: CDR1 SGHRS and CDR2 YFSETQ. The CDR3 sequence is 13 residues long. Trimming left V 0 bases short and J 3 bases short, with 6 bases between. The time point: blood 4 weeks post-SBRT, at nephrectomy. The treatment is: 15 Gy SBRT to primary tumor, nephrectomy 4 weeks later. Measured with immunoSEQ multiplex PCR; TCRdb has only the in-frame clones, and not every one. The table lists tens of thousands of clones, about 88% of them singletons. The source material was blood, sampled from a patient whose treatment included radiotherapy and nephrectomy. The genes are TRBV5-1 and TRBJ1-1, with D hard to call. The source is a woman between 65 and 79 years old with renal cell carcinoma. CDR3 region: CASSLAADTEAFF. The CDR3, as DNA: TGCGCCAGCAGCTTGGCAGCAGACACTGAAGCTTTCTTT.